This TCR beta chain was documented in a study of blood T cell repertoires in COVID-19. Study in general: The origin of the acute and convalescent COVID-19 samples was the United States, Italy and Spain. Sample material is recorded as cDNA or gDNA derived from T cells, B-cell-depleted T cells, or PBMCs.

Study processing details: Estimated nucleated cell counts came from reference gene primer amplification. Using immunoSEQ multiplex PCR, the repertoire was profiled, and TCRdb retains in-frame clones only, with some absent. From that table come the V and J calls and clone size; the DNA was used to work out D and trimming. Among approximately 350,000 clones listed, about 90% were seen once. This clone was picked up a small number of times. V lost 1 base to trimming and J lost 6 bases; unmatched junction nucleotides: 6. The germline V gene has CDR1 SGHTA and CDR2 FQGNSA. CDR3 length: 15 amino acids. The chain employs TRBV7-2 and TRBJ2-1, with 7 bases lining up with TRBD1. Material: peripheral blood. The sequence was collected from a woman aged 18-29 years who had recovered from COVID-19. The CDR3 here is CASSLGQSGGNEQFF. The CDR3 DNA reads TGTGCCAGCAGCTTAGGGCAATCAGGGGGCAATGAGCAGTTCTTC.